One and the same sample provided the 26 T cell receptor beta chains below, sequenced in a study of Ad26.COV2.S vaccination and SARS-CoV-2 variants. The method was immunoSEQ multiplex PCR; TCRdb's version includes in-frame clones alone and lacks a portion of them. Counted here are around 450,000 clones, 89% occurring once; the ten biggest clones make up around 2.6%. The treatment was: some 20 received Ad26.COV2.S at low or high dose, single or two shots; 5 received placebo; per-sample allocation not given. It was on day 63 after the first vaccine or placebo injection that samples were taken. Sequences were derived from peripheral blood, sampled in a trial of Ad26.COV2.S vaccine versus placebo. Every receptor here comes from a person between 18 and 65 years old who received the Ad26.COV2.S COVID-19 vaccine or a placebo.

The chain carries TRBV9 and TRBJ1-2, with D hard to call. Per the germline V gene, CDR1 is SGDLS and CDR2 is YYNGEE. V lost 0 bases, J lost 2 bases, and 8 bases lay in between. CDR3 size: 14 residues. The CDR3 region has the DNA TGTGCCAGCAGCGTAGGAGGAAGAAACTATGGCTACACCTTC. Protein product: CASSVGGRNYGYTF. Full variable domain (remainder filled in from reference TRBV9 and TRBJ1-2): DSGVTQTPKHLITATGQRVTLRCSPRSGDLSVYWYQQSLDQGLQFLIQYYNGEERAKGNILERFSAQQFPDLHSELNLSSLELGDSALYFCASSVGGRNYGYTFGSGTRLTVV.

Notes on this clone: This same CDR3 is encoded by further DNA sequences in the sample. The V and J genes are TRBV5-1 and TRBJ1-1; weak D call: TRBD1 (5 bases). Germline assignment: CDR1 SGHRS and CDR2 YFSETQ. The CDR3 consists of 13 residues. Trimming took 3 bases from V and 1 from J, leaving 7 bases between them. This chain's CDR3 is CASSSGQNTEAFF. The CDR3 bases are TGCGCCAGCAGCTCCGGACAGAACACTGAAGCTTTCTTT.

The genes are TRBV6-1 and TRBJ2-2; D is possibly TRBD1 or TRBD2 (5 bases each). The CDR3 runs 14 residues. Trimming pared 2 bases from V and 5 bases from J, leaving 9 bases between. Per germline, CDR1 MNHNS and CDR2 SASEGT. CDR3 nucleotide sequence: TGTGCCAGCAGTGAAAGAGGGGTGACCGGGGAGCTGTTTTTT. This sequence encodes CASSERGVTGELFF.

The chain combines TRBV5-4 with TRBJ2-1; 7 bases line up with TRBD1. The V gene's germline CDR1 is SGHNT and CDR2 YYREEE (reference sequence). V dropped 5 bases and J dropped 7; count of bases not matched to a gene: 6. The CDR3 runs to 13 residues. The CDR3 reads CASRFTGANEQFF. The CDR3 DNA sequence: TGTGCCAGCAGATTCACAGGGGCGAATGAGCAGTTCTTC.

This rearrangement joins TRBV11-3 to TRBJ1-1; 9 positions agree with TRBD1. From germline, CDR1 is SGHNT and CDR2 YENEEA. With V trimmed by 5 bases and J by 1 base, 8 bases remained unmatched. The CDR3 is 16 amino acids. The CDR3 is CASSRGQGTRNTEAFF. CDR3 in DNA: TGTGCCAGCAGCCGAGGACAGGGGACTCGGAACACTGAAGCTTTCTTT.

J is TRBJ2-5 and V is TRBV7-9, with 8 bases that match TRBD1. The J call is uncertain, as TRBJ2-7 better fits the DNA end. This CDR3 contains 13 residues. The germline CDR1 and CDR2 sequences are SEHNR and FQNEAQ (reference sequence). CDR3 DNA: TGTGCCAGCAGCCGAGGGACAGGACCCGAGCAGTACTTC. It specifies CASSRGTGPEQYF.

The rearrangement links TRBV6-2 or TRBV6-3 to TRBJ1-6; D not certain. Germline CDR1 and CDR2: MNHEY and SVGEGT. The germline V and J ends were trimmed by 7 bases and 6 bases, with 10 bases remaining between them. CDR3 length: 13 residues. The CDR3, as DNA: TGTGCCAGCACCCCGCAGAGTAATTCACCCCTCCACTTT. Residues: CASTPQSNSPLHF.

The chain is built from TRBV7-9 and TRBJ2-5; a possible D gene is TRBD1 (6 bases). The CDR3 covers 14 residues. The V gene lost 6 bases and the J gene lost 1 base, with 12 bases spanning the gap. Germline V gives CDR1 SEHNR, CDR2 FQNEAQ (reference sequence). The CDR3 region is CASRPTGPQETQYF. CDR3 sequence (DNA): TGTGCCAGCAGACCTACAGGGCCCCAAGAGACCCAGTACTTC.

This rearrangement joins TRBV23-1 to TRBJ2-2; tentatively, D is TRBD1 (6 bases). TRBV23-1 is given ORF status, its function remaining uncertain. V lost 3 bases, J lost 4 bases, and 12 bases lay in between. CDR3 length: 15 residues. CDR3 protein: CASSHNRVATGELFF. DNA for the CDR3: TGCGCCAGCAGTCATAACAGGGTGGCCACCGGGGAGCTGTTTTTT.

The chain has TRBV7-2 and TRBJ2-3, with 12 bases identical to TRBD2. Germline-derived CDR1 and CDR2 are SGHTA and FQGNSA. The V segment lost 3 bases and the J segment 7 bases; nucleotides outside the gene matches: 5. This CDR3 is 15 amino acids long. The CDR3, as DNA: TGTGCCAGCAGCTTGTCTAGCGGGGGGGGGAATACGCAGTATTTT. This gives the protein CASSLSSGGGNTQYF.

This chain uses TRBV5-4 with TRBJ2-6, with unresolved D. The germline V gene encodes CDR1 SGHNT and CDR2 YYREEE (reference sequence). The germline V and J ends were trimmed by 0 bases and 1 base, with 8 bases remaining between them. This CDR3 has 16 residues. Written as DNA, the CDR3 is TGTGCCAGCAGCTTGGCCCTGGGTTCTGGGGCCAACGTCCTGACTTTC. It translates to CASSLALGSGANVLTF. Variable domain in full (rest from reference TRBV5-4 and TRBJ2-6): ETGVTQSPTHLIKTRGQQVTLRCSSQSGHNTVSWYQQALGQGPQFIFQYYREEENGRGNFPPRFSGLQFPNYSSELNVNALELDDSALYLCASSLALGSGANVLTFGAGSRLTVL.

The chain uses TRBV11-2 and TRBJ2-7, with D perhaps TRBD1 or TRBD2 (5 bases each). CDR1 is SGHAT and CDR2 is FQNNGV in the germline V gene. Trimming took off 5 bases at V and 1 base at J, with 21 bases between the two ends. The CDR3 spans 17 residues. The CDR3 nucleotides read TGTGCCAGCAGCGGGCCTACACCGGGGACCGGGTCCTACGAGCAGTACGTC. Translated, it gives CASSGPTPGTGSYEQYV.

This clone was seen just once. The CDR3 loop is CASSVAGQLLDNEQFF. As DNA, the CDR3 is TGTGCCAGCAGTGTTGCGGGACAGCTTCTCGACAATGAGCAGTTCTTC. J is TRBJ2-1 and V is TRBV6-1, with D possibly matching TRBD1 (7 bases). This CDR3 region has 16 residues. Germline V gene sequence: CDR1 MNHNS, CDR2 SASEGT. Trimming took off 4 bases at V and 5 bases at J, with 18 bases between the two ends.

The sample holds a few counts of this clone. The junction does not match germline at one end; this may be a read error. The V gene is TRBV6-4, the J gene TRBJ2-3, with D maybe TRBD1 (6 bases). The CDR3 is 15 amino acids. CDR1 and CDR2 from the germline V gene are MRHNA and SNTAGT. The CDR3 nucleotides read TGTGCCACCAGTCATGGGAAGACAGGTGCAGATACGCAGTATTTT. It yields the protein CATSHGKTGADTQYF.

This clone was counted between two and nine times. V and J are TRBV4-2 and TRBJ1-5, with D perhaps matching TRBD1 (5 bases). V was shortened by 0 bases and J by 0 bases, with 6 bases between the two germline ends. Germline values: CDR1 LGHNA, CDR2 YNFKEQ. The CDR3 totals 15 residues. The CDR3 loop is CASSQDGGSNQPQHF. DNA of the CDR3: TGTGCCAGCAGCCAAGATGGGGGTAGCAATCAGCCCCAGCATTTT.

The gene calls are TRBV7-2 and TRBJ1-3, with unresolved D. The germline gives CDR1 SGHTA, CDR2 FQGNSA. V was cut by 5 bases and J by 2 bases, with 7 bases left in between. The CDR3 covers 13 residues. The CDR3 protein is CASSPTPGNTIYF. DNA of the CDR3: TGTGCCAGCAGCCCCACCCCTGGAAACACCATATATTTT.

The chain combines TRBV10-3 with TRBJ2-7; 9 bases map to TRBD1. The CDR3 is 14 amino acids. V trimming: 4 bases; J trimming: 4 bases; junction bases outside the gene matches: 5. Germline V lookup: CDR1 ENHRY, CDR2 SYGVKD. The CDR3 spells CAISVRTGDYEQYF. The CDR3 DNA reads TGTGCCATCAGTGTCAGGACAGGGGATTACGAGCAGTACTTC.

The rearrangement links TRBV18 to TRBJ2-3; the match to TRBD1 covers 7 bases. V trimming: 7 bases; J trimming: 3 bases; junction bases outside the gene matches: 7. The V gene's germline CDR1 is KGHSH and CDR2 LQKENI. The CDR3 length is 14 residues. CDR3 DNA: TGTGCCAGCTACCGGGACAGAGGGACAGATACGCAGTATTTT. Translated, it gives CASYRDRGTDTQYF.

The CDR3 region is CASSPRRALGEKLFF. The CDR3, as DNA: TGTGCCAGTAGTCCGAGGAGGGCCTTGGGGGAAAAACTGTTTTTT. The rearrangement uses TRBV19 and TRBJ1-4; no reliable D call. The germline gives CDR1 LNHDA, CDR2 SQIVND (reference sequence). The CDR3 consists of 15 residues. The V gene lost 5 bases and the J gene lost 8 bases, with 18 bases spanning the gap.

The V gene is TRBV9, the J gene TRBJ1-2, with a possible D match to TRBD1 (5 bases). Germline V gene data show CDR1 as SGDLS and CDR2 as YYNGEE. Trimming took off 3 bases at V and 8 bases at J, with 17 bases between the two ends. The CDR3 loop spans 14 amino acids. This CDR3 is CASSAPRGTWGYTF. DNA of the CDR3: TGTGCCAGCAGCGCGCCTCGGGGGACCTGGGGCTACACCTTC. Variable domain in full (rest from reference TRBV9 and TRBJ1-2): DSGVTQTPKHLITATGQRVTLRCSPRSGDLSVYWYQQSLDQGLQFLIQYYNGEERAKGNILERFSAQQFPDLHSELNLSSLELGDSALYFCASSAPRGTWGYTFGSGTRLTVV.

The chain couples TRBV4-2 to TRBJ1-1, with a tentative D call TRBD1 (5 bases). The germline V and J ends were trimmed by 5 bases and 1 base, with 8 bases remaining between them. CDR3 length: 13 residues. In germline, CDR1 is LGHNA, CDR2 YNFKEQ. CDR3 in amino acids: CASSMTENTEAFF. CDR3 sequence (DNA): TGTGCCAGCAGCATGACAGAGAACACTGAAGCTTTCTTT.

V is TRBV4-2 and J is TRBJ2-5, with TRBD2 matching 9 bases. The CDR3 runs to 15 residues. Per germline, CDR1 LGHNA and CDR2 YNFKEQ. V gave up 1 base and J gave up 1 base; unmatched junction bases: 1. CDR3: CASSQVAGVQETQYF. The CDR3 bases are TGTGCCAGCAGCCAAGTAGCGGGGGTCCAAGAGACCCAGTACTTC.

The rearrangement joins TRBV19 to TRBJ2-1; 12 bases agree with TRBD2. Germline assignment: CDR1 LNHDA and CDR2 SQIVND (reference sequence). The CDR3 sequence is 18 residues long. After removal of 6 bases from V and 8 bases from J, the junction contained 17 bases not matched to a gene. The CDR3 coding sequence is TGTGCCAGTAGGGACTTCTCGCTAGCGGGAGGGCCTCCATATGAGCAGTTCTTC. Its protein product is CASRDFSLAGGPPYEQFF.

CDR3: CASNQEGDTEAFF. Written as DNA, the CDR3 is TGTGCCAGTAACCAGGAGGGGGACACTGAAGCTTTCTTT. The J gene is TRBJ1-1, the V gene TRBV19; possible D gene TRBD1, 6 bases. V lost 7 bases and J lost 3, with 12 bases in between. This CDR3 has 13 amino acids. Germline V lookup: CDR1 LNHDA, CDR2 SQIVND (reference sequence).

The genes are TRBV7-9 and TRBJ1-5; weak D call: TRBD1 (5 bases). Germline values: CDR1 SEHNR, CDR2 FQNEAQ (reference sequence). V lost 5 bases to trimming and J lost 5 bases, with 10 bases between them. The CDR3 is made up of 13 amino acids. The CDR3 DNA sequence: TGTGCCAGCAGCCCACAAGGGGATCAGCCCCAGCATTTT. Translating it yields CASSPQGDQPQHF.

The chain has TRBV5-1 and TRBJ2-1, with 13 bases identical to TRBD2. This CDR3 region has 17 residues. Germline assignment: CDR1 SGHRS and CDR2 YFSETQ. Germline trimming cut 4 bases from V and 8 bases from J; bases unmatched to any gene: 12. CDR3 amino acids: CASSTGLAGVPGDEQFF. In DNA, the CDR3 is TGCGCCAGCAGCACCGGACTAGCGGGGGTCCCCGGCGATGAGCAGTTCTTC.